The entry below gives a single T cell receptor beta chain sequence along with its context. Antigen unknown. The sample is drawn from a study of T cell responses to AZD1222 COVID-19 vaccine. The germline gives CDR1 MNHEY, CDR2 SVGAGI. Trimming pared 7 bases from V and 5 bases from J, leaving 14 bases between. The CDR3 spans 13 residues. Samples with a second dose at about 4 or about 12 weeks were pooled together. Libraries were prepared by immunoSEQ multiplex PCR; TCRdb keeps only in-frame clonotypes and omits some of them. The sample includes approximately 89,000 clones, around nine tenths of them seen just once. The study's findings and limits: There were vaccine-associated CD4 TCRs across spike, dominant at 160-218 and 743-854.

The sample was peripheral blood, taken 28 days after the second AZD1222 dose. The chain combines TRBV6-5 with TRBJ1-1; perhaps TRBD1 as D (5 bases). The TCR sequence derives from an adult who received the AZD1222 COVID-19 vaccine. CDR3 coding DNA: TGTGCCAGCACTCCCGAGAGGGGTACTGAAGCTTTCTTT. As protein: CASTPERGTEAFF.